This T cell receptor beta chain originates from a study of molecular identifiers for immune sequencing clone quantification. This clonotype was seen a few times. Its antigen is unidentified. Trimming cost V 2 bases and J 1 base, with 5 bases left between them. The CDR3 totals 13 residues. The germline gives CDR1 ENHRY, CDR2 SYGVKD. The use of previously described methods and listed TCR primers produced the bulk TCR libraries. In TCRdb, the PCR reads were re-called with MiXCR into one record per CDR3 protein. The repertoire consists of over 600,000 distinct CDR3 sequences, with about 20% occurring once and the leading ten covering under 0.95%. Study outcomes and limitations: It was shown that clones above 20 RNA copies held over 97% of effector molecules, but under 1% in naive cells.

This receptor was identified in a human donor in good health. Some libraries in this study had Jurkat cell RNA spiked in. The V call is TRBV10-3, the J call TRBJ2-5; D uncertain. Sequences were obtained from naive CD8+ T cells from blood, with Jurkat cell RNA spiked in. Specified subset: FACS-sorted CD8+CD4-CCR7+CD45RA+ naive T cells. CDR3 residues: CAISEEFQETQYF. For the CDR3, the DNA is TGTGCCATCAGTGAGGAGTTCCAAGAGACCCAGTACTTC.